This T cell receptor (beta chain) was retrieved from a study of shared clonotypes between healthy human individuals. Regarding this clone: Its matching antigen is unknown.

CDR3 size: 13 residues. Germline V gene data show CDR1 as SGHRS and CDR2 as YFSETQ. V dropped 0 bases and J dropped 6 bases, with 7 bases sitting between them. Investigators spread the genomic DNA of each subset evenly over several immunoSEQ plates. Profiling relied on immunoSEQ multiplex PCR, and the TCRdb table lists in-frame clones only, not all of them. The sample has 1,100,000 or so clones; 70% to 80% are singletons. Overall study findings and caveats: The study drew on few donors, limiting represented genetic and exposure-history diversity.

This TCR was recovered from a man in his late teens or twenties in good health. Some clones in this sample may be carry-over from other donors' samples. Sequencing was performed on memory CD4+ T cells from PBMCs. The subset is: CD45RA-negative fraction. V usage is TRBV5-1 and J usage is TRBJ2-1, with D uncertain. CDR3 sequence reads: CASSLGGFNEQFF. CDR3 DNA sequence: TGCGCCAGCAGCTTGGGCGGCTTCAATGAGCAGTTCTTC.